These 9 T cell receptor beta chains were all obtained from the same sample, sequenced in a study of control samples from healthy donors and cancer patients. Here immunoSEQ multiplex PCR was the method, and the copy in TCRdb shows in-frame clones only, minus some. The table records approximately 130,000 clones, around 90% of them present only once. The sequencing input was blood. The receptor set was obtained from a man between 35 and 55 years old in good health.

The rearrangement uses TRBV20-1 and TRBJ2-7, with 10 bases fitting TRBD1. This CDR3 contains 13 residues. Unmatched junction bases numbered 5, after V lost 3 bases and J lost 6 bases. Germline V gene data show CDR1 as DFQATT and CDR2 as SNEGSKA (reference sequence). This chain's CDR3 is CSASGDRGPEQYF. The DNA of the CDR3 is TGCAGTGCTAGTGGGGACAGGGGTCCCGAGCAGTACTTC.

This clone is a singleton in its sample. CDR3: CASSVEAGHGTDTQYF. CDR3 sequence (DNA): TGTGCCAGCAGCGTAGAGGCAGGGCACGGCACAGATACGCAGTATTTT. The chain couples TRBV9 to TRBJ2-3; a weak D match, TRBD1 (5 bases). The V and J ends lost 0 bases and 1 base respectively, with 12 bases between them. Per germline, CDR1 SGDLS and CDR2 YYNGEE. CDR3 length: 16 amino acids.

The genes are TRBV30 and TRBJ2-2; TRBD2 matches at 7 bases. After removal of 6 bases from V and 6 bases from J, the junction contained 13 bases not matched to a gene. The CDR3 totals 15 residues. Germline V gene sequence: CDR1 GTSNPN, CDR2 SVGIG (reference sequence). CDR3 coding DNA: TGTGCCTGCACTACTGGACTAGGAAGTGCCGGGGAGCTGTTTTTT. This translates into CACTTGLGSAGELFF.

In nucleotides, the CDR3 is TGTGCCATCAGTGACGACAGGGGTGGTGGGGATACGCAGTATTTT. It codes for CAISDDRGGGDTQYF. The chain carries TRBV10-3 and TRBJ2-3, with TRBD1 matching 8 bases. Trimming at V came to 3 bases and at J to 6 bases, leaving 8 bases not matched to a gene. The CDR3 runs 15 residues. Per the germline V gene, CDR1 is ENHRY and CDR2 is SYGVKD.

The genes are TRBV3-1 (or the pseudogene TRBV3-2) and TRBJ2-7; 9 nucleotides agree with TRBD2. The CDR3 has 18 amino acids. The ends lost 0 bases at V and 0 bases at J; junction bases unmatched: 9. Germline assignment: CDR1 LGHDT and CDR2 YNNKEL (reference sequence). CDR3 in amino acids: CASSQDMIAGANSYEQYF. In DNA, the CDR3 is TGTGCCAGCAGCCAAGATATGATAGCGGGGGCCAACTCCTACGAGCAGTACTTC.

The gene calls are TRBV9 and TRBJ1-1; D gene ambiguous. The CDR3 sequence is 14 residues long. With 0 bases removed from V and 2 bases from J, the gap between germline ends came to 8 bases. Germline V gene sequence: CDR1 SGDLS, CDR2 YYNGEE. CDR3: CASSVGRGNTEAFF. In nucleotides, the CDR3 is TGTGCCAGCAGCGTAGGGAGAGGTAACACTGAAGCTTTCTTT.

V gene TRBV11-3 combines with J gene TRBJ2-7; 9 bases agree with TRBD1. CDR3 length equals 14 residues. The trim removed 5 bases at V and 4 bases at J, leaving 6 bases unmatched. From germline, CDR1 is SGHNT and CDR2 YENEEA. Written as DNA, the CDR3 is TGTGCCAGCAGCATCCGGGACAGGGAGTACGAGCAGTACTTC. Translated: CASSIRDREYEQYF. The full variable domain, its missing parts supplied by reference TRBV11-3 and TRBJ2-7, is EAGVVQSPRYKIIEKKQPVAFWCNPISGHNTLYWYLQNLGQGPELLIRYENEEAVDDSQLPKDRFSAERLKGVDSTLKIQPAELGDSAVYLCASSIRDREYEQYFGPGTRLTVT.

In this sample, this clone turned up a few times. The chain has TRBV5-4 and TRBJ2-2, with 9 bases aligning to TRBD2. Looked up from germline, CDR1 is SGHNT and CDR2 is YYREEE (reference sequence). This CDR3 spans 18 amino acids. After removal of 4 bases from V and 4 bases from J, the junction contained 14 bases not matched to a gene. CDR3 DNA: TGTGCCAGCAGCCCGGGGGTAGCGGGGGCCTCGGGCACCGGGGAGCTGTTTTTT. It yields the protein CASSPGVAGASGTGELFF.

This rearrangement joins TRBV4-3 to TRBJ1-4; possibly TRBD1 for D (5 bases). Germline CDR1 reads LGHNA; CDR2 reads YSLEER. The CDR3 runs 16 residues. Trimming removed 0 bases from V and 6 bases from J, with 14 bases in between. CDR3 sequence: CASSQDPGEVDEKLFF. The CDR3 DNA is TGCGCCAGCAGCCAAGATCCGGGGGAGGTGGATGAAAAACTGTTTTTT.